The 6 T cell receptor beta chains below come from one sample, sequenced in a study of Ad26.COV2.S vaccination and SARS-CoV-2 variants. The treatment was: some 19 received Ad26.COV2.S at low or high dose, single or two shots; 5 received placebo; per-sample allocation not given. The samples date from day 63 after the first vaccine or placebo injection. TCRdb's copy holds only in-frame clones and misses some; the assay was immunoSEQ multiplex PCR. Found here are 300,000 to 350,000 clones, approximately 86% of them singletons; the top ten hold over 8.5%. Sequencing used peripheral blood, obtained in a trial of Ad26.COV2.S vaccine versus placebo. These receptors came from a person between 18 and 60 years old who received the Ad26.COV2.S COVID-19 vaccine or a placebo.

This rearrangement joins TRBV11-2 to TRBJ2-5, with 8 bases lining up with TRBD2. The CDR3 is 16 residues long. Germline trimming cut 2 bases from V and 3 bases from J; bases unmatched to any gene: 8. CDR1 and CDR2 from the germline V gene are SGHAT and FQNNGV. The CDR3 protein is CASSLWRSGREETQYF. DNA for the CDR3: TGTGCCAGCAGCTTATGGCGAAGCGGGAGAGAAGAGACCCAGTACTTC.

The rearrangement joins TRBV5-1 to TRBJ1-1; 8 bases match TRBD1. Germline V gene sequence: CDR1 SGHRS, CDR2 YFSETQ. CDR3 length: 13 amino acids. Trimming cost V 3 bases and J 10 bases; bases outside gene matches: 8. CDR3 sequence (DNA): TGCGCCAGCAGCTCGGGACAGGTAGGAAGAGCTTTCTTT. Encoded protein: CASSSGQVGRAFF.

The chain carries TRBV27 and TRBJ1-1; 7 nucleotides agree with TRBD1. J lost 0 bases, V lost 6 bases, and 7 bases had no gene match. CDR1 is MNHEY and CDR2 is SMNVEV in the germline V gene (reference sequence). The CDR3 covers 15 residues. CDR3 nucleotide sequence: TGTGCCAGCAGGCCACAGGGGACCATGAACACTGAAGCTTTCTTT. Protein sequence: CASRPQGTMNTEAFF.

This sequence joins TRBV19 and TRBJ2-3, with 8 bases identical to TRBD2. This CDR3 is built from 14 residues. Germline CDR1 and CDR2: LNHDA and SQIVND (reference sequence). V was clipped by 4 bases and J by 1 base; unmatched bases: 1. This CDR3 is CASSRREGTDTQYF. CDR3 DNA sequence: TGTGCCAGTAGTAGGCGGGAGGGCACAGATACGCAGTATTTT.

This clone was seen once. The rearrangement links TRBV6-4 to TRBJ2-2; D not certain. This CDR3 contains 13 residues. Germline CDR1 is MRHNA and CDR2 is SNTAGT. Trimming cost V 3 bases and J 4 bases, with 6 bases left between them. DNA of the CDR3: TGTGCCAGCAGTGAGGCCCTCACCGGGGAGCTGTTTTTT. As protein: CASSEALTGELFF.

This clone came up once. The chain uses TRBV11-2 and TRBJ2-5; 7 nucleotides align to TRBD2. The CDR3 extends over 12 amino acids. CDR1 and CDR2 (germline): SGHAT, FQNNGV. Unmatched junction bases numbered 2, after V lost 5 bases and J lost 5 bases. Written as DNA, the CDR3 is TGTGCCAGCAGCGGGGGAGGGGAGACCCAGTACTTC. This translates into CASSGGGETQYF.